This record concerns one T cell receptor (beta chain) sequence. The antigen remains unidentified. CDR3 size: 15 residues. With V trimmed by 2 bases and J by 5 bases, 3 bases remained unmatched. Germline V gene sequence: CDR1 SGHTA, CDR2 FQGNSA. The sample is drawn from a study of beta chain features in type 1 diabetes. Study conclusions and caveats: TCRB CDR3s from Type 1 diabetes patients were moderately but significantly shorter in all four CD4+ subsets.

The study reverse transcribed the entire isolated RNA, so it sequenced expressed TCRB transcripts. Clones were sequenced by immunoSEQ multiplex PCR, and TCRdb holds only the in-frame ones, with some missing. The sample yields roughly 240,000 clones, around 24% seen once. The receptor was derived from a woman in her twenties or thirties with type 1 diabetes. The sample comprised naive CD4+ T cells from blood. The rearrangement joins TRBV7-2 to TRBJ2-2; 9 bases are shared with TRBD2. The CDR3 loop is CASSLRLAGTGELFF. CDR3 nucleotide sequence: TGTGCCAGCAGCTTAAGGCTAGCGGGAACCGGGGAGCTGTTTTTT.